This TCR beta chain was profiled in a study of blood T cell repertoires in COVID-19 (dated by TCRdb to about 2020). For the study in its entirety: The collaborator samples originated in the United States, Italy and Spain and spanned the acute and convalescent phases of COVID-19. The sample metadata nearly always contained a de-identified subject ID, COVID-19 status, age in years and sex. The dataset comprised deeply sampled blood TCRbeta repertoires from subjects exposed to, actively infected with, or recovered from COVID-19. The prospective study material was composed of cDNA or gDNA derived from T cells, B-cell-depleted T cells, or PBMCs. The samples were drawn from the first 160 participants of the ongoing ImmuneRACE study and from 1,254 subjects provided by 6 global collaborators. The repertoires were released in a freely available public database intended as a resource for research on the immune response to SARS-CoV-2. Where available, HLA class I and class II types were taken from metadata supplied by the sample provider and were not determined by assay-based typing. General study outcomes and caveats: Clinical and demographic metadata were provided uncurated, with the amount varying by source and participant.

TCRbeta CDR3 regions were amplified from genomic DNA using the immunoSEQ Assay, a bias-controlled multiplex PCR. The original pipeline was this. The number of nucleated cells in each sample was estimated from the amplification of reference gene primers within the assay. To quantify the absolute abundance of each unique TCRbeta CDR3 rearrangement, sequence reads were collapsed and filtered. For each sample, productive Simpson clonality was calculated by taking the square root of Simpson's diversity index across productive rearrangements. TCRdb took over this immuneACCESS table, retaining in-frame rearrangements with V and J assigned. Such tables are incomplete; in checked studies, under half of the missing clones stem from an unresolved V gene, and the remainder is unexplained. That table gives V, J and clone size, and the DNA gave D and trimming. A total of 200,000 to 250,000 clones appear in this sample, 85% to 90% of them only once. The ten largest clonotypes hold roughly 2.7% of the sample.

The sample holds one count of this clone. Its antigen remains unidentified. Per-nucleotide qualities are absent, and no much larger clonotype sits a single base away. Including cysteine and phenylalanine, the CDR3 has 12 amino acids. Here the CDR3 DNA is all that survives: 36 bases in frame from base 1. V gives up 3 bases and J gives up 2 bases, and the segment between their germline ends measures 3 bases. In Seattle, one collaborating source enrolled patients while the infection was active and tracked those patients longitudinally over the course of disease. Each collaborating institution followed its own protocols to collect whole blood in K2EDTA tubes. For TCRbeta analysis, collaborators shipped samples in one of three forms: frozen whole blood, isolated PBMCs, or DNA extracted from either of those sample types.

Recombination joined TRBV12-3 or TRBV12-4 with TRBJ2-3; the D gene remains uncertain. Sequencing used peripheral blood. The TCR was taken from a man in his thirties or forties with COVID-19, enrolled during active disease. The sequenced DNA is TGTGCCAGCAGTTTGTACACAGATACGCAGTATTTT. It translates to CASSLYTDTQYF.